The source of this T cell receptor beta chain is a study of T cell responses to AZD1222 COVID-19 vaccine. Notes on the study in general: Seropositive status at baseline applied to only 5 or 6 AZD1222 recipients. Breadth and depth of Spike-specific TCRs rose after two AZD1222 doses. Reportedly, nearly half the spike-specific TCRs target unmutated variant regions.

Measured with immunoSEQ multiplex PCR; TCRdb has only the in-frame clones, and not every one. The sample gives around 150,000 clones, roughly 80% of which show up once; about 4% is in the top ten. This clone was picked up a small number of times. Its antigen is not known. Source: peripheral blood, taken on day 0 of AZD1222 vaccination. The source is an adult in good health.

This CDR3 reads CASDSTGANVLTF. The DNA for the CDR3 is TGTGCCAGCGACTCGACAGGGGCCAACGTCCTGACTTTC. The rearrangement uses TRBV2 and TRBJ2-6; D ambiguous. The length of the CDR3 is 13 residues. V was trimmed by 8 bases and J by 4 bases, leaving 9 bases between them. Germline V gene lookup returns CDR1 SNHLY and CDR2 FYNNEI.